Shown below are 10 T cell receptor beta chains from a single sample sequenced in a study of PD-1 and CTLA-4 blockade in melanoma (dated by TCRdb to 2020 to 2023). The method was the immunoSEQ multiplex PCR assay. In its TCRdb copy, this immuneACCESS table keeps in-frame sequences only and misses some clones. Where compared with another copy, unresolved V genes explain less than half of these, and the others have no known cause. Within this sample are approximately 17,000 clones, with 70% to 80% of them counted one time only. The top ten clones comprise roughly an eighth of the sample. Sequencing was performed on CD8+ T cells from peripheral blood, taken from a patient given anti-PD-1 treatment. Receptors originate from a human donor with melanoma.

The genes are TRBV6-1 and TRBJ2-1; the D is unclear. Germline V gives CDR1 MNHNS, CDR2 SASEGT. V was pared by 3 bases and J by 6 bases, with 21 bases between. The CDR3 has 17 residues. The CDR3 DNA reads as TGTGCCAGCAGTGACCCTCCAATTTACGAAAGTCCCAATGAGCAGTTCTTC. This codes for CASSDPPIYESPNEQFF.

The CDR3 loop reads CASAPTSGIPQGDEQFF. The CDR3 DNA is TGTGCTAGTGCCCCGACTAGCGGGATCCCCCAGGGGGATGAGCAGTTCTTC. J is TRBJ2-1 and V is TRBV12-5; 11 bases agree with TRBD2. This CDR3 is 17 amino acids long. V shed 7 bases, J shed 8 bases, and the junction held 16 bases outside the gene matches. Germline values: CDR1 LGHNT, CDR2 FRNRAP.

This chain links TRBV11-2 with TRBJ2-2; maybe TRBD2 (5 bases). Trimming removed 5 bases from V and 4 bases from J, with 8 bases in between. From germline, CDR1 is SGHAT and CDR2 FQNNGV. CDR3 size: 13 residues. The CDR3 loop reads CASSPGGTGELFF. The DNA for the CDR3 is TGTGCCAGCAGCCCCGGAGGCACCGGGGAGCTGTTTTTT. Using reference TRBV11-2 and TRBJ2-2 for the parts outside the CDR3, the full variable domain is EAGVAQSPRYKIIEKRQSVAFWCNPISGHATLYWYQQILGQGPKLLIQFQNNGVVDDSQLPKDRFSAERLKGVDSTLKIQPAKLEDSAVYLCASSPGGTGELFFGEGSRLTVL.

The CDR3 DNA sequence: TGCGCCAGCAGTCTCTCCGGGGGTTCGGAAGCTTTCTTT. This codes for CASSLSGGSEAFF. The chain recombines TRBV4-1 with TRBJ1-1, with a possible D match to TRBD1 (5 bases). V lost 6 bases and J 8 bases, leaving 16 bases between the germline ends. This CDR3 contains 13 residues. Germline V gene data show CDR1 as MGHRA and CDR2 as YSYEKL.

J is TRBJ1-1 and V is TRBV27; 8 bases fit TRBD1. Trimming removed 1 base from V and 1 base from J; junction bases left unmatched: 5. Germline CDR1 is MNHEY and CDR2 is SMNVEV (reference sequence). The length of the CDR3 is 16 residues. In nucleotides, the CDR3 is TGTGCCAGCAGTTTATTCCAGGGGGCGGGGAACACTGAAGCTTTCTTT. Its translation: CASSLFQGAGNTEAFF.

The chain joins TRBV9 to TRBJ1-1, with D possibly being TRBD1 (6 bases). V gave up 3 bases and J gave up 3 bases, with 9 bases separating them. CDR3 length equals 13 residues. CDR1 and CDR2 (germline): SGDLS, YYNGEE. The CDR3 nucleotides are TGTGCCAGCAGCGACCCAGGGGACACTGAAGCTTTCTTT. Its protein product is CASSDPGDTEAFF. Full variable domain (remainder filled in from reference TRBV9 and TRBJ1-1): DSGVTQTPKHLITATGQRVTLRCSPRSGDLSVYWYQQSLDQGLQFLIQYYNGEERAKGNILERFSAQQFPDLHSELNLSSLELGDSALYFCASSDPGDTEAFFGQGTRLTVV.

The chain couples TRBV27 to TRBJ2-5; D is ambiguous. CDR1 MNHEY and CDR2 SMNVEV come from the germline V gene (reference sequence). Trimming removed 0 bases at V and 4 bases at J, with 12 bases between. The CDR3 has 15 amino acids. The CDR3 nucleotides read TGTGCCAGCAGTTTATCAGCTACTGACGGAGAGACCCAGTACTTC. Its protein is CASSLSATDGETQYF.

The J gene is TRBJ1-1, the V gene TRBV7-8; a weak D match, TRBD1 (5 bases). Trimming stripped 2 bases from V and 6 bases from J, with 19 bases between. The CDR3 totals 16 residues. CDR1 is SGHVS, CDR2 FQNEAQ, per germline. CDR3 region: CASSLSFRQGDSEAFF. The CDR3 nucleotides read TGTGCCAGCAGCTTATCATTTAGGCAGGGTGACTCTGAAGCTTTCTTT.

This clone is medium-sized by share. The chain employs TRBV2 and TRBJ1-5, with unresolved D. Germline CDR1 and CDR2: SNHLY and FYNNEI. The germline V and J ends were trimmed by 8 bases and 4 bases, with 18 bases remaining between them. The length of the CDR3 is 15 residues. The CDR3 is CASRESLFRNQPQHF. As DNA, the CDR3 is TGTGCCAGCCGGGAGAGTCTCTTTCGGAATCAGCCCCAGCATTTT. The entire variable domain, with the rest obtained from reference TRBV2 and TRBJ1-5, is as follows: EPEVTQTPSHQVTQMGQEVILRCVPISNHLYFYWYRQILGQKVEFLVSFYNNEISEKSEIFDDQFSVERPDGSNFTLKIRSTKLEDSAMYFCASRESLFRNQPQHFGDGTRLSIL.

V usage is TRBV4-1 and J usage is TRBJ2-7; D ambiguous. Germline V CDR1 and CDR2: MGHRA, YSYEKL. The germline V and J ends were trimmed by 3 bases and 3 bases, with 12 bases remaining between them. This CDR3 comprises 14 residues. The CDR3 coding sequence is TGCGCCAGCAGCCATAGATCGACGGGCTACGAGCAGTACTTC. Encoded protein: CASSHRSTGYEQYF.